The 27 T cell receptor beta chains in this list originate from one sample, sequenced in a study of patients and donors after allogeneic stem cell transplantation. TCRdb reanalysed the RT-PCR reads using MiXCR and keeps one entry per CDR3 protein. This sample has over 350,000 distinct CDR3 sequences, with 16% found just once. Sequenced: blood, either unsorted or a sorted T cell fraction (not recorded which). The receptors originated from a human donor who was either an allogeneic HSCT recipient or a stem cell or donor lymphocyte infusion donor (not recorded which). It is not recorded whose cells these are; they may come from a transplant donor.

The rearrangement joins TRBV20-1 to TRBJ1-5, with 7 bases lining up with TRBD1. The germline CDR1 and CDR2 sequences are DFQATT and SNEGSKA (reference sequence). After removal of 6 bases from V and 5 bases from J, the junction contained 16 bases not matched to a gene. The CDR3 runs to 16 residues. CDR3 DNA sequence: TGCAGTGCACGGGTTTTGACAGGGAAGGAGCATCAGCCCCAGCATTTT. Amino acids: CSARVLTGKEHQPQHF.

The chain recombines TRBV24-1 with TRBJ2-1; D may be TRBD2 (6 bases). Per germline, CDR1 KGHDR and CDR2 SFDVKD. The CDR3 totals 11 residues. V lost 7 bases to trimming and J lost 6 bases, with 6 bases between them. This CDR3 reads CATSGGNEQFF. CDR3 coding DNA: TGTGCCACCAGCGGGGGCAATGAGCAGTTCTTC.

Comment on this clonotype: The junction and the germline gene differ at one end; a read error may be behind it. The chain recombines TRBV11-2 with TRBJ2-6; possible D gene TRBD2, 5 bases. This CDR3 is built from 16 residues. CDR1 and CDR2 (germline): SGHAT, FQNNGV. The CDR3 region is CASCLVWESGANVLTF. CDR3 sequence (DNA): TGTGCCAGCTGCTTAGTCTGGGAGTCTGGGGCCAACGTCCTGACTTTC.

The V gene is TRBV7-8, the J gene TRBJ2-3, with D perhaps TRBD1 or TRBD2 (5 bases each). CDR1 and CDR2 from the germline V gene are SGHVS and FQNEAQ. CDR3 length: 18 residues. The V and J ends lost 1 base and 2 bases respectively, with 19 bases between them. CDR3 amino acids: CASSLEYEGPKLTDTQYF. The CDR3 DNA follows: TGTGCCAGCAGCTTAGAATATGAGGGGCCAAAGCTCACAGATACGCAGTATTTT.

This clonotype was seen a few times. The chain uses TRBV5-1 and TRBJ1-1; tentatively, D is TRBD1 (5 bases). Trimming shortened V by 4 bases and J by 5 bases, and 21 bases separated the two germline ends. CDR1 SGHRS and CDR2 YFSETQ come from the germline V gene. This CDR3 is built from 16 residues. The CDR3 DNA reads as TGCGCCAGCAGCCCGAACGTCCGTACGTCAGGGACTGAAGCTTTCTTT. Translating it yields CASSPNVRTSGTEAFF. Combining the CDR3 with reference TRBV5-1 and TRBJ1-1 gives the whole variable domain KAGVTQTPRYLIKTRGQQVTLSCSPISGHRSVSWYQQTPGQGLQFLFEYFSETQRNKGNFPGRFSGRQFSNSRSEMNVSTLELGDSALYLCASSPNVRTSGTEAFFGQGTRLTVV.

This clonotype was counted between two and nine times. The V and J genes are TRBV20-1 and TRBJ2-5; D uncertain. V was cut by 0 bases and J by 4 bases, with 6 bases left in between. CDR1 and CDR2 (germline): DFQATT, SNEGSKA (reference sequence). This CDR3 region has 12 residues. The CDR3 DNA reads as TGCAGTGCTAGAGATCTCGTAGAGACCCAGTACTTC. This sequence encodes CSARDLVETQYF.

The rearrangement links TRBV5-1 to TRBJ2-7, with TRBD1 matching over 8 bases. The CDR3 runs 14 residues. The V gene's germline CDR1 is SGHRS and CDR2 YFSETQ. V trimming: 2 bases; J trimming: 1 base; junction bases outside the gene matches: 2. The DNA of the CDR3 is TGCGCCAGCAGCTTCCGGGACAGGTCCTACGAGCAGTACTTC. This translates into CASSFRDRSYEQYF.

This CDR3 reads CASSLTGALLNEQYF. The CDR3, as DNA: TGCGCCAGCAGCTTGACAGGAGCCCTGTTGAACGAGCAGTACTTC. The V gene is TRBV5-1, the J gene TRBJ2-7; D is perhaps TRBD1 (5 bases). Germline V gives CDR1 SGHRS, CDR2 YFSETQ. The CDR3 consists of 15 residues. V was shortened by 1 base and J by 5 bases, with 16 bases between the two germline ends.

The sample holds many counts of this clonotype. The J gene is TRBJ1-3, the V gene TRBV5-6; the match to TRBD1 covers 8 bases. Trimming cost V 4 bases and J 0 bases; bases outside gene matches: 3. The CDR3 covers 15 residues. Germline assignment: CDR1 SGHDT and CDR2 YYEEEE. CDR3 protein: CASSRTGPSGNTIYF. CDR3 nucleotide sequence: TGTGCCAGCAGCCGGACAGGGCCCTCTGGAAACACCATATATTTT.

The table lists this clonotype with a few counts. The V and J genes are TRBV27 and TRBJ2-1; D is tentatively TRBD1 or TRBD2 (5 bases each). The CDR3 covers 14 residues. Germline V CDR1 and CDR2: MNHEY, SMNVEV (reference sequence). V was shortened by 2 bases and J by 4 bases, with 9 bases between the two germline ends. The CDR3 nucleotides read TGTGCCAGCAGTTTACGGGACGGGTACAATGAGCAGTTCTTC. Translating it yields CASSLRDGYNEQFF.

The table lists this clonotype with a few counts. V and J are TRBV11-2 and TRBJ1-1; D might be TRBD1 (6 bases). Germline values: CDR1 SGHAT, CDR2 FQNNGV. V gave up 7 bases and J gave up 4 bases, with 19 bases separating them. The CDR3 totals 15 residues. The CDR3 loop reads CASTHEGGFFTEAFF. CDR3 sequence (DNA): TGTGCCAGCACGCACGAAGGGGGGTTTTTCACTGAAGCTTTCTTT.

The chain couples TRBV6-1 to TRBJ1-5, with D possibly matching TRBD1 (6 bases). Looked up from germline, CDR1 is MNHNS and CDR2 is SASEGT. The V end lost 5 bases, the J end lost 7 bases, and 15 bases lay between the germline ends. The CDR3 contains 14 residues. The CDR3 reads CASSTGLYTQPQHF. The CDR3 DNA follows: TGTGCCAGCAGTACAGGGCTATACACACAGCCCCAGCATTTT.

This chain uses TRBV3-1 with TRBJ2-1; 8 bases are shared with TRBD2. This CDR3 region has 17 residues. The germline gives CDR1 LGHDT, CDR2 YNNKEL (reference sequence). The V and J ends lost 0 bases and 4 bases, in that order; junction bases with no gene match: 8. This CDR3 reads CASSQESASGFYNEQFF. Written as DNA, the CDR3 is TGTGCCAGCAGCCAAGAATCTGCTAGCGGGTTTTACAATGAGCAGTTCTTC.

The chain links TRBV30 to TRBJ1-1; no definite D call. The V and J ends lost 2 bases and 11 bases respectively, with 3 bases between them. Germline V gene data show CDR1 as GTSNPN and CDR2 as SVGIG (reference sequence). The CDR3 has 8 amino acids. The CDR3: CAWSYAFF. CDR3 coding DNA: TGTGCCTGGAGTTACGCTTTCTTT.

V and J are TRBV12-5 and TRBJ2-3, with D possibly TRBD2 on 6 matching bases. This CDR3 is 14 amino acids long. V was pared by 7 bases and J by 8 bases, with 19 bases between. The germline gives CDR1 LGHNT, CDR2 FRNRAP. CDR3 amino acids: CASVGDWVFGTQYF. The CDR3, as DNA: TGTGCTAGTGTCGGGGACTGGGTCTTCGGTACGCAGTATTTT.

This clonotype has at least ten counts. The chain recombines TRBV12-3 or TRBV12-4 with TRBJ2-3; 8 nucleotides match TRBD2. J was trimmed by 4 bases and V by 3 bases; bases with no gene match: 9. The length of the CDR3 is 16 residues. The CDR3 bases are TGTGCCAGCAGTTTCCTAGCGGGCCCTGCTCCAGATACGCAGTATTTT. It is translated as CASSFLAGPAPDTQYF.

This clonotype was recorded a few times. The rearrangement links TRBV20-1 to TRBJ1-6; no firm D call. The length of the CDR3 is 14 residues. V lost 0 bases, J lost 7 bases, and 10 bases lay in between. CDR1 is DFQATT, CDR2 SNEGSKA, per germline (reference sequence). CDR3 loop: CSAREGQKNSPLHF. The CDR3 DNA sequence: TGCAGTGCTAGAGAGGGTCAGAAGAATTCACCCCTCCACTTT.

This sequence joins TRBV7-3 and TRBJ2-1; D call uncertain. Between the trimmed V and J ends, which lost 5 bases and 2 bases, there was a span of 22 bases. Germline CDR1 is SGHTA and CDR2 is FQGTGA. The CDR3 extends over 18 amino acids. CDR3 amino acids: CASSPSLRSPWAYNEQFF. In nucleotides, the CDR3 is TGTGCCAGCAGCCCCTCGCTCCGGTCACCGTGGGCCTACAATGAGCAGTTCTTC.

The chain has TRBV13 and TRBJ1-4; D gene ambiguous. The CDR3 is 14 amino acids. V lost 4 bases and J lost 7, with 13 bases in between. The germline V gene encodes CDR1 PRHDT and CDR2 FYEKMQ (reference sequence). The CDR3 coding sequence is TGTGCCAGCAGCTCCCTAGGGCGTGGTGAAAAACTGTTTTTT. It encodes CASSSLGRGEKLFF.

This clonotype was seen more than once but under ten times. V is TRBV20-1 and J is TRBJ2-7; TRBD2 matches 8 bases. Germline CDR1 and CDR2: DFQATT and SNEGSKA (reference sequence). V shed 6 bases and J 5 bases; nucleotides not matched to a gene: 9. The CDR3 runs 13 residues. The DNA of the CDR3 is TGCAGTGCCCGGCCAGCGGGAGTCAACGAGCAGTACTTC. Encoded protein: CSARPAGVNEQYF.

This clonotype was seen a handful of times. The chain has TRBV7-6 and TRBJ1-1, with TRBD1 as a possible D gene (5 bases). Germline V gene lookup returns CDR1 SGHVS and CDR2 FNYEAQ. The V and J ends lost 4 bases and 1 base respectively, with 10 bases between them. The CDR3 extends over 14 amino acids. The DNA for the CDR3 is TGTGCCAGCAGCTGGGGGGGAACGAACACTGAAGCTTTCTTT. Translating gives CASSWGGTNTEAFF.

This clonotype has a count of ten or more. The J gene is TRBJ1-1, the V gene TRBV5-1, with D unclear. The CDR3 runs to 15 residues. V gave up 2 bases and J gave up 7 bases, with 18 bases separating them. Germline assignment: CDR1 SGHRS and CDR2 YFSETQ. The CDR3 loop is CASSLETSPVGEAFF. The DNA of the CDR3 is TGCGCCAGCAGCTTAGAGACTTCCCCGGTGGGTGAAGCTTTCTTT.

This clonotype was seen more than once but under ten times. The V and J genes are TRBV20-1 and TRBJ2-7; 11 bases agree with TRBD2. The CDR3 length is 14 residues. V lost 3 bases to trimming and J lost 2 bases; unmatched junction nucleotides: 3. The germline gives CDR1 DFQATT, CDR2 SNEGSKA (reference sequence). CDR3 bases: TGCAGTGCTAGGGGACTAGCGGAGACCTACGAGCAGTACTTC. Translated: CSARGLAETYEQYF.

V and J are TRBV12-3 or TRBV12-4 and TRBJ1-1; possible D gene TRBD1, 5 bases. Trimming took 6 bases from V and 3 from J, leaving 14 bases between them. This CDR3 has 14 residues. The CDR3 bases are TGTGCCAGCAGGCCAGGGTGGGCGTACACTGAAGCTTTCTTT. Translation gives CASRPGWAYTEAFF.

This clonotype is a singleton in its sample. This CDR3 is CASSLAAGGGETQYF. The CDR3 nucleotides are TGCGCCAGCAGCTTGGCCGCCGGGGGCGGGGAGACCCAGTACTTC. The chain has TRBV5-1 and TRBJ2-5, with D perhaps assigned TRBD1 or TRBD2 (6 bases each). The CDR3 is 15 residues long. V was pared by 0 bases and J by 5 bases, with 14 bases between. Germline CDR1 is SGHRS and CDR2 is YFSETQ. The full variable domain, its missing parts supplied by reference TRBV5-1 and TRBJ2-5, is KAGVTQTPRYLIKTRGQQVTLSCSPISGHRSVSWYQQTPGQGLQFLFEYFSETQRNKGNFPGRFSGRQFSNSRSEMNVSTLELGDSALYLCASSLAAGGGETQYFGPGTRLLVL.

The chain combines TRBV5-1 with TRBJ2-3; D is undetermined. Deletions cut 2 bases from V and 5 bases from J, with 12 bases between. Germline values: CDR1 SGHRS, CDR2 YFSETQ. The CDR3 extends over 14 amino acids. CDR3: CASSFTPQGDTQYF. The CDR3 nucleotides are TGCGCCAGCAGCTTCACACCCCAAGGAGATACGCAGTATTTT.

This clonotype was counted between two and nine times. The chain joins TRBV12-3 or TRBV12-4 to TRBJ1-5; weak D call: TRBD1 (5 bases). V was clipped by 0 bases and J by 6 bases, with 6 bases between them. The CDR3 is made up of 13 amino acids. Written as DNA, the CDR3 is TGTGCCAGCAGTTTAGCGCAGGGTCAGCCCCAGCATTTT. Protein product: CASSLAQGQPQHF.